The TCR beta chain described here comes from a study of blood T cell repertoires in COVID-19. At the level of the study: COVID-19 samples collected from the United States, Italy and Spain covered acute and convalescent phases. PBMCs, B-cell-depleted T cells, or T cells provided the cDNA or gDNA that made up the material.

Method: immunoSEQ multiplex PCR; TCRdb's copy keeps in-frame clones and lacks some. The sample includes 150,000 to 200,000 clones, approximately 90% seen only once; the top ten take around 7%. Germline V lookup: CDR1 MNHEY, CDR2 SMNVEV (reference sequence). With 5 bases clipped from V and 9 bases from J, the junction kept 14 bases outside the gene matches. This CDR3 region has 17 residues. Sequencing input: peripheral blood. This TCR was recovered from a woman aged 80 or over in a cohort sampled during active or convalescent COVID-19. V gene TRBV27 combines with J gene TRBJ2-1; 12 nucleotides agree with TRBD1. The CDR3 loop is CASSPLFRDRGPVEQFF. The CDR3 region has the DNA TGTGCCAGCAGTCCCCTTTTTCGGGACAGGGGGCCGGTTGAGCAGTTCTTC.